This passage covers 21 T cell receptor beta chains from one sample sequenced in a study of neoadjuvant anti-PD-1 for oral cavity cancer (dated by TCRdb to about 2021). The library was built by means of the immunoSEQ multiplex PCR assay. TCRdb retrieved this table from immuneACCESS and kept in-frame rearrangements only. Not all clones are present; in checked studies, unresolved V genes account for under half, and no reason is known for the remainder. Within this sample are about 79,000 clones, with 83% of them counted one time only. About 3.7% of the sample is in the top ten clones. This specimen's time point label, per the study, means: before neoadjuvant nivolumab. The starting material was PBMCs, obtained before nivolumab (anti-PD-1) treatment. The origin of the receptors is a person aged 35-79 years with oral cavity squamous cell carcinoma.

The J gene is TRBJ2-1, the V gene TRBV2; perhaps D is TRBD1 or TRBD2 (6 bases each). The CDR3 has 14 amino acids. Germline-derived CDR1 and CDR2 are SNHLY and FYNNEI. The V end lost 7 bases, the J end lost 8 bases, and 18 bases lay between the germline ends. Here the CDR3 reads CASTEGRGVDEQFF. The DNA for the CDR3 is TGTGCCAGCACCGAAGGTAGGGGGGTCGATGAGCAGTTCTTC.

The chain has TRBV6-5 and TRBJ2-1; TRBD1 matches at 12 bases. This CDR3 has 16 residues. J was trimmed by 6 bases and V by 4 bases; bases with no gene match: 7. The germline gives CDR1 MNHEY, CDR2 SVGAGI. In nucleotides, the CDR3 is TGTGCCAGCAGTTCGCAGGGGACAGGGGGCTTCAATGAGCAGTTCTTC. Its protein product is CASSSQGTGGFNEQFF.

The rearrangement links TRBV5-4 to TRBJ2-7; D perhaps matches TRBD2 (6 bases). Germline V CDR1 and CDR2: SGHNT, YYREEE (reference sequence). V shed 2 bases and J shed 5 bases, with 17 bases lying between them. The CDR3 has 15 residues. The CDR3 DNA sequence: TGTGCCAGCAGCTTTCCCCTTGGAGGGCTCCACGAGCAGTACTTC. Its protein is CASSFPLGGLHEQYF.

CDR3 nucleotides: TGTGCCAGCAGTAGCACGGGGCAAGAGACCCAGTACTTC. This codes for CASSSTGQETQYF. The chain combines TRBV6-5 with TRBJ2-5; weak D call: TRBD2 (5 bases). Trimming shortened V by 5 bases and J by 2 bases, and 9 bases separated the two germline ends. CDR3 size: 13 residues. CDR1 and CDR2 from the germline V gene are MNHEY and SVGAGI.

This clone occurred once. The chain links TRBV5-4 to TRBJ2-7, with D uncertain. Germline CDR1 reads SGHNT; CDR2 reads YYREEE (reference sequence). CDR3 length: 13 amino acids. The V gene lost 6 bases and the J gene lost 1 base, with 11 bases spanning the gap. CDR3 sequence reads: CASTRLGSYEQYF. CDR3 DNA: TGTGCCAGCACCCGCCTAGGGTCCTACGAGCAGTACTTC.

The chain uses TRBV7-3 and TRBJ2-2; tentative D call: TRBD1 (7 bases). Germline V lookup: CDR1 SGHTA, CDR2 FQGTGA. The V gene lost 1 base and the J gene lost 4 bases, with 13 bases spanning the gap. CDR3 length: 16 residues. The CDR3 DNA reads as TGTGCCAGCAGCTTAAGTCAGGGGGGAGTCACCGGGGAGCTGTTTTTT. Encoded protein: CASSLSQGGVTGELFF.

The chain carries TRBV27 and TRBJ1-5; possible D gene TRBD1, 5 bases. Germline V CDR1 and CDR2: MNHEY, SMNVEV (reference sequence). This CDR3 region has 14 residues. V lost 3 bases to trimming and J lost 3 bases, with 9 bases between them. CDR3 DNA sequence: TGTGCCAGCAGTTTTCGACAGTACAATCAGCCCCAGCATTTT. Translated, it gives CASSFRQYNQPQHF.

The rearrangement links TRBV11-2 to TRBJ1-4, with no clear D. V was shortened by 2 bases and J by 8 bases, with 18 bases between the two germline ends. This CDR3 comprises 16 residues. Germline V gene sequence: CDR1 SGHAT, CDR2 FQNNGV. The CDR3 spells CASSLIPSKRSEKLFF. The CDR3 nucleotides are TGTGCCAGCAGCTTAATCCCTTCGAAGCGGTCGGAAAAACTGTTTTTT.

The V call is TRBV10-1, the J call TRBJ2-5; 8 bases align to TRBD2. The junction had 8 bases not matched to a gene; V was cut back by 3 bases and J by 2 bases. Germline CDR1 and CDR2: WNHNN and SYGVQD (reference sequence). The CDR3 is 16 residues long. The CDR3 region has the DNA TGCGCCAGCAGTGACCGGCGGGGGGATAATCAAGAGACCCAGTACTTC. Translation: CASSDRRGDNQETQYF.

The V gene is TRBV6-1, the J gene TRBJ2-2; D is uncertain. Between the trimmed V and J ends, which lost 1 base and 3 bases, there was a span of 18 bases. Germline V gene sequence: CDR1 MNHNS, CDR2 SASEGT. This CDR3 spans 18 amino acids. CDR3 in DNA: TGTGCCAGCAGTGAAGTGGCCGGGTTTTTCTTGGACACCGGGGAGCTGTTTTTT. As protein: CASSEVAGFFLDTGELFF.

The chain joins TRBV6-6 to TRBJ2-2; D is unclear. From germline, CDR1 is MNHNY and CDR2 SVGAGI (reference sequence). Trimming took off 6 bases at V and 3 bases at J, with 14 bases between the two ends. The CDR3 has 15 amino acids. The chain's CDR3 is CASRTDTVHTGELFF. The CDR3 coding sequence is TGTGCCAGCAGGACCGACACAGTCCACACCGGGGAGCTGTTTTTT.

The chain employs TRBV9 and TRBJ1-1; D unclear. The CDR3 is 13 residues long. Trimming removed 4 bases at V and 4 bases at J, with 11 bases between. Germline V lookup: CDR1 SGDLS, CDR2 YYNGEE. CDR3 residues: CASSPSRATEAFF. The CDR3 DNA reads as TGTGCCAGCAGCCCGTCTCGCGCCACTGAAGCTTTCTTT.

This clone was counted once. The CDR3 DNA reads TGTGCCAGCAGCTTGTACGCTGTGGAGACCCAGTACTTC. Protein product: CASSLYAVETQYF. The V gene is TRBV5-8, the J gene TRBJ2-5; D gene uncertain. In germline, CDR1 is SGHTS, CDR2 YDEGEE. V lost 1 base and J 5 bases, leaving 9 bases between the germline ends. The CDR3 has 13 residues.

This chain links TRBV5-1 with TRBJ2-3; possible D gene TRBD2, 5 bases. Germline V CDR1 and CDR2: SGHRS, YFSETQ. The CDR3 covers 13 residues. Trimming cost V 3 bases and J 1 base, with 6 bases left between them. In DNA, the CDR3 is TGCGCCAGCAGCTACGGGGGCACAGATACGCAGTATTTT. Protein: CASSYGGTDTQYF.

The V gene is TRBV6-1, the J gene TRBJ2-6, with D tentatively TRBD1 (5 bases). Trimming took off 4 bases at V and 1 base at J, with 14 bases between the two ends. Germline V lookup: CDR1 MNHNS, CDR2 SASEGT. There are 17 residues in the CDR3. Here the CDR3 DNA reads TGTGCCAGCAGTGCTCTACAGGTTCAATCTGGGGCCAACGTCCTGACTTTC. Translation gives CASSALQVQSGANVLTF.

This chain links TRBV5-1 with TRBJ1-2, with TRBD1 matching over 7 bases. Per the germline V gene, CDR1 is SGHRS and CDR2 is YFSETQ. The CDR3 contains 13 residues. The junction had 4 bases not matched to a gene; V was cut back by 6 bases and J by 2 bases. CDR3 amino acids: CASTLQGNYGYTF. For the CDR3, the DNA is TGCGCCAGCACCCTACAGGGGAACTATGGCTACACCTTC.

This clone was recorded only once. The chain is built from TRBV27 and TRBJ1-2, with 12 bases lining up with TRBD1. Per the germline V gene, CDR1 is MNHEY and CDR2 is SMNVEV (reference sequence). The CDR3 sequence is 15 residues long. After removal of 5 bases from V and 7 bases from J, the junction contained 8 bases not matched to a gene. CDR3 nucleotides: TGTGCCAGCAGTAAAGGGGACAGGGGGCGGGGTGGCTACACCTTC. This gives the protein CASSKGDRGRGGYTF.

The chain has TRBV5-4 and TRBJ1-3; 7 nucleotides match TRBD1. CDR1 SGHNT and CDR2 YYREEE come from the germline V gene (reference sequence). The CDR3 extends over 15 amino acids. V shed 4 bases and J 8 bases; nucleotides not matched to a gene: 12. The CDR3 sequence: CASSQTGLFWDTIYF. In DNA, the CDR3 is TGTGCCAGCAGCCAGACAGGGTTGTTTTGGGACACCATATATTTT.

This clone was detected only a few times. The chain couples TRBV10-1 to TRBJ1-1; TRBD1 is a possible D gene (6 bases). The CDR3 length is 11 residues. CDR1 and CDR2 from the germline V gene are WNHNN and SYGVQD (reference sequence). V gave up 10 bases and J gave up 9 bases, with 15 bases separating them. CDR3 DNA: TGCGCCACCATTTTCGGGGGGCAAGCTTTCTTT. Its protein product is CATIFGGQAFF.

The V and J genes are TRBV2 and TRBJ1-5; D not certain. The CDR3 runs 15 residues. CDR1 and CDR2 from the germline V gene are SNHLY and FYNNEI. V was clipped by 2 bases and J by 3 bases, with 11 bases between them. CDR3 bases: TGTGCCAGCAGTGAACAGGCAGACCTCAATCAGCCCCAGCATTTT. It specifies CASSEQADLNQPQHF.

In this sample, this clone turned up once. The chain employs TRBV10-3 and TRBJ2-5, with D possibly matching TRBD1 (5 bases). The CDR3 totals 13 residues. CDR1 is ENHRY, CDR2 SYGVKD, per germline. V lost 4 bases, J lost 2 bases, and 8 bases lay in between. The DNA of the CDR3 is TGTGCCATCAGTGTGAACAGGCAAGAGACCCAGTACTTC. Translating it yields CAISVNRQETQYF.